Listed below are T cell receptor beta chains from one sample, sequenced in a study of T cell responses to AZD1222 COVID-19 vaccine. Libraries were prepared by immunoSEQ multiplex PCR; TCRdb keeps only in-frame clonotypes and omits some of them. The sample has 100,000 to 150,000 clones; roughly 90% are singletons. The specimen comprised peripheral blood, sampled on day 0 of AZD1222 vaccination. The receptors were gathered from an adult in good health. The CDR3 runs from the conserved cysteine through the conserved F or W. Each record gives: V gene, D gene, J gene, CDR3 protein, CDR3 DNA. A D gene is named only where the DNA matches it firmly.

TRBV28	TRBD1	TRBJ1-2	CASRGTGRAYGYTF	TGTGCCAGCAGAGGGACAGGGAGGGCCTATGGCTACACCTTC
TRBV28	.	TRBJ1-1	CASKRDERMNTEAFF	TGTGCCAGCAAAAGGGATGAAAGGATGAACACTGAAGCTTTCTTT
TRBV11-2	.	TRBJ1-6	CASSLDSSSYNSPLHF	TGTGCCAGCAGCTTAGATAGCAGCTCCTATAATTCACCCCTCCACTTT
TRBV7-9	TRBD1	TRBJ1-2	CASSPGTARYGYTF	TGTGCCAGCAGCCCCGGGACAGCCCGCTATGGCTACACCTTC
TRBV4-2	.	TRBJ1-3	CASSQDGVGNTIYF	TGTGCCAGCAGCCAAGATGGGGTAGGAAACACCATATATTTT
TRBV9	TRBD2	TRBJ2-1	CASSSTSVSSYNEQFF	TGTGCCAGCAGCTCAACTAGCGTAAGCTCCTACAATGAGCAGTTCTTC
TRBV6-6	.	TRBJ1-4	CASSPNRATNEKLFF	TGTGCCAGCAGCCCTAACAGGGCGACTAATGAAAAACTGTTTTTT
TRBV10-3	.	TRBJ2-1	CAISEGRGTYNEQFF	TGTGCCATCAGTGAGGGCAGGGGCACCTACAATGAGCAGTTCTTC
TRBV18	TRBD1	TRBJ1-4	CASSPGQGKEKLFF	TGTGCCAGCTCACCGGGACAGGGGAAGGAAAAACTGTTTTTT
TRBV6-2/TRBV6-3	.	TRBJ2-7	CASSFTGATYEQYF	TGTGCCAGCAGTTTCACCGGGGCCACCTACGAGCAGTACTTC
TRBV28	TRBD1	TRBJ1-6	CASSDRDRGFESPLHF	TGTGCCAGCAGTGACCGGGACAGGGGATTCGAATCACCCCTCCACTTT
TRBV3-1/TRBV3-2	TRBD1	TRBJ1-2	CASSQGPGGGYTF	TGTGCCAGCAGCCAAGGCCCAGGGGGTGGCTACACCTTC
TRBV4-2	.	TRBJ1-5	CASSQDRRGNQPQHF	TGTGCCAGCAGCCAAGATAGAAGGGGAAATCAGCCCCAGCATTTT
TRBV29-1	.	TRBJ1-1	CSVGAGLRTVMNTEAFF	TGCAGCGTTGGAGCGGGACTCCGGACCGTTATGAACACTGAAGCTTTCTTT
TRBV6-5	.	TRBJ1-6	CASRDRLYNSPLHF	TGTGCCAGCAGGGACAGACTTTATAATTCACCCCTCCACTTT
TRBV6-5	.	TRBJ1-2	CASSPNWLANYGYTF	TGTGCCAGCAGTCCCAATTGGTTAGCTAACTATGGCTACACCTTC
TRBV25-1	.	TRBJ1-5	CALLHLEDQPQHF	TGTGCCTTGTTGCACCTTGAGGATCAGCCCCAGCATTTT
TRBV12-3/TRBV12-4	.	TRBJ2-2	CASSAGDTGELFF	TGTGCCAGCAGTGCAGGGGACACCGGGGAGCTGTTTTTT
TRBV29-1	TRBD2	TRBJ2-1	CSVVGLAANEQFF	TGCAGCGTTGTGGGACTAGCCGCCAATGAGCAGTTCTTC
TRBV28	.	TRBJ2-7	CASSFGGNDYEQYF	TGTGCCAGCAGTTTCGGCGGGAACGATTACGAGCAGTACTTC